These 10 T cell receptor beta chains share one sample of origin, sequenced in a study of T cells expressing NK-cell markers. Using the 5' RACE reads, TCRdb records one entry per CDR3 protein without DNA. The sample features about 170,000 distinct CDR3 sequences, with 20% in its top ten. Material for sequencing was blood T cells: a sorted CD56 or NKG2C T cell subset, CD4+ or CD8+ T cells, or bulk PBMC T cells (not recorded which). These receptors came from a man aged 18-75 years in good health.

CDR3 region: CSVWTPVGIENIQYF. The chain is built from TRBV29-1 and TRBJ2-4; TCRdb picks TRBD1, but there is no DNA to check that call. The V gene's germline CDR1 is SQVTM and CDR2 ANQGSEA. The length of the CDR3 is 15 residues.

The chain is built from TRBV14 and TRBJ2-1; with no DNA, the TCRdb D assignment of TRBD2 cannot be verified. This CDR3 region has 16 residues. Per germline, CDR1 SGHDN and CDR2 FVKESK. The CDR3 protein is CASSPRAGLASFSQFF.

This chain uses TRBV7-9 with TRBJ1-1; TCRdb's assignment of TRBD1 cannot be checked, as there is no DNA. The CDR3 is 15 amino acids. The germline V gene has CDR1 SEHNR and CDR2 FQNEAQ (reference sequence). The CDR3 loop reads CASRDQGGANTEAFF.

The chain combines TRBV7-9 with TRBJ2-5; the TRBD1 assignment by TCRdb is unverifiable without DNA. Germline CDR1 reads SEHNR; CDR2 reads FQNEAQ (reference sequence). The CDR3 is 15 residues long. The CDR3 region is CASSSTGGSQETQYF.

J is TRBJ2-6 and V is TRBV11-2; TCRdb's D call of TRBD1 is untestable without DNA. The CDR3 covers 20 residues. CDR1 and CDR2 from the germline V gene are SGHAT and FQNNGV. CDR3 region: CASSLTADRETVSGANVLTF.

The chain has TRBV4-1 and TRBJ1-2. The CDR3 consists of 15 residues. CDR1 is MGHRA, CDR2 YSYEKL, per germline. CDR3 residues: CASSQDLRQNYGYTF.

CDR3: CASSLTSNEQYF. V and J are TRBV7-9 and TRBJ2-7; TCRdb designates TRBD2, a call that cannot be tested without DNA. Per germline, CDR1 SEHNR and CDR2 FQNEAQ (reference sequence). This CDR3 has 12 amino acids.

V is TRBV14 and J is TRBJ2-3; as DNA is missing, the TRBD1 call by TCRdb cannot be tested. CDR1 is SGHDN, CDR2 FVKESK, per germline. The CDR3 spans 13 residues. The CDR3 sequence is CASSPPSGITQYF.

J is TRBJ1-6 and V is TRBV7-9. The CDR3 has 15 residues. The germline CDR1 and CDR2 sequences are SEHNR and FQNEAQ (reference sequence). The chain's CDR3 is CASSRTDSYNSPLHF.

V and J are TRBV28 and TRBJ2-1; TCRdb designates TRBD1, a call that cannot be tested without DNA. Per the germline V gene, CDR1 is MDHEN and CDR2 is SYDVKM. CDR3 length: 16 amino acids. This CDR3 reads CASSFGWTGSYNEQFF.